The clone carrying this T cell receptor beta chain was detected ten times or more. Its specificity is not known. This sample is part of a study of T cells in Graves' hyperthyroidism and ophthalmopathy. On the study more broadly: Pretreatment peripheral blood was obtained at initial diagnosis.

Study outcomes and limitations: In validation, the model predicted ophthalmopathy. These predictions came a median about 6.2 months before onset.

Germline values: CDR1 MDHEN, CDR2 SYDVKM. V was pared by 3 bases and J by 0 bases, with 9 bases between. CDR3 size: 15 residues. TCR beta CDR3 sequences were amplified from RNA transcripts. First-round RT-PCR targeting the TCR CDR3 was performed with the HTBI primer set. Via MiXCR, TCRdb re-called the multiplex PCR reads, giving one row per CDR3 protein. The sample records fewer than 800,000 distinct CDR3 sequences, 16% being singletons. The V call is TRBV28, the J call TRBJ1-3; D not resolved. The sequenced sample consisted of blood. This receptor was obtained from a man aged 18 to 30 with Graves' hyperthyroidism. The CDR3 here is CASSFDLTSGNTIYF. The CDR3, as DNA: TGTGCCAGCAGTTTTGATCTTACCTCTGGAAACACCATATATTTT.